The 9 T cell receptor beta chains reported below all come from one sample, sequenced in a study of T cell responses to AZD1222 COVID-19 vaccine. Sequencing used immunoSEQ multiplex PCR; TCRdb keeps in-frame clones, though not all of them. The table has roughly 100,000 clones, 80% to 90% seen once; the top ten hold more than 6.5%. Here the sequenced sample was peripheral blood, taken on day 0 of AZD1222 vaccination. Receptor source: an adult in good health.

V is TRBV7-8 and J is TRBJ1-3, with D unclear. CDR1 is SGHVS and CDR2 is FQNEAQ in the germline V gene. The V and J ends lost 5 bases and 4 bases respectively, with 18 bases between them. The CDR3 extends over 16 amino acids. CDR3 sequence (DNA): TGTGCCAGCAGCCTCCAGGCCCTAGCGGGGGGAAACACCATATATTTT. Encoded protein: CASSLQALAGGNTIYF.

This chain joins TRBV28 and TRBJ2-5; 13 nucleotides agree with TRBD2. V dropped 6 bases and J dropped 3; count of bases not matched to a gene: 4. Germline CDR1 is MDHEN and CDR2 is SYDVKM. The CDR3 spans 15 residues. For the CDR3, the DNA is TGTGCCAGCAGCGCCGGGACTAGCGGGAAAGAGACCCAGTACTTC. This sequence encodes CASSAGTSGKETQYF.

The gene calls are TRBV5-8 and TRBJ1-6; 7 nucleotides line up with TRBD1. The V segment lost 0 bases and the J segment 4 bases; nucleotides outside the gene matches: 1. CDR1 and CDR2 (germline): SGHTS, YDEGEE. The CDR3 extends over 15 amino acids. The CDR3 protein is CASSLGGQYNSPLHF. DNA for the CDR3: TGTGCCAGCAGCTTGGGGGGACAGTATAATTCACCCCTCCACTTT. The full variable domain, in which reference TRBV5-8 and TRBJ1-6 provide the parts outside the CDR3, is EAGVTQSPTHLIKTRGQQATLRCSPISGHTSVYWYQQALGLGLQFLLWYDEGEERNRGNFPPRFSGRQFPNYSSELNVNALELEDSALYLCASSLGGQYNSPLHFGNGTRLTVT.

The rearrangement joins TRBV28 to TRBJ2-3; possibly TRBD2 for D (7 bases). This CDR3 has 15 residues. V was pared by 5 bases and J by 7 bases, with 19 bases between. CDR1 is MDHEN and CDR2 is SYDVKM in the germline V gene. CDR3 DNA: TGTGCCAGCAGTCTATTCCGGACGGGGGGCAATACGCAGTATTTT. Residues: CASSLFRTGGNTQYF.

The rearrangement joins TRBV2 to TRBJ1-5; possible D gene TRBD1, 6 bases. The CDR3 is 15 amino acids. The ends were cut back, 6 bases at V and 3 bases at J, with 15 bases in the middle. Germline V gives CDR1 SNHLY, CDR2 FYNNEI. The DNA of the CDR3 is TGTGCCAGCAGCAGGGGCCCACCTATCAATCAGCCCCAGCATTTT. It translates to CASSRGPPINQPQHF.

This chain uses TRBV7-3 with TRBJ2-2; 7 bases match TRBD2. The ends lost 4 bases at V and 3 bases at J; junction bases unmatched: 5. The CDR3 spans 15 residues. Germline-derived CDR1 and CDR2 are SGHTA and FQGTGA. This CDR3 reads CASSSGGRDTGELFF. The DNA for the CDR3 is TGTGCCAGCAGCTCCGGGGGGAGGGACACCGGGGAGCTGTTTTTT.

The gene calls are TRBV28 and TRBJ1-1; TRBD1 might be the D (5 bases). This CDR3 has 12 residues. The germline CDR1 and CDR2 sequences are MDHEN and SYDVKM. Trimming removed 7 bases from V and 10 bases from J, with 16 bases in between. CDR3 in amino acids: CASTLMGGRAFF. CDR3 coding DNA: TGTGCCAGCACGCTGATGGGGGGTCGAGCTTTCTTT.

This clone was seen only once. The DNA of the CDR3 is TGTGCCACCAAGGGGGGGGACACTGAAGCTTTCTTT. Its translation is CATKGGDTEAFF. The V gene is TRBV24-1, the J gene TRBJ1-1, with D possibly matching TRBD1 (6 bases). The CDR3 has 12 amino acids. Germline values: CDR1 KGHDR, CDR2 SFDVKD. V lost 8 bases, J lost 3 bases, and 9 bases lay in between.

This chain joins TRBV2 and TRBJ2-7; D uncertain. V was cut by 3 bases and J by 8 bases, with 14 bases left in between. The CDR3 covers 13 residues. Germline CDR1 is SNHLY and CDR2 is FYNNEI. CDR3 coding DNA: TGTGCCAGCAGTGACAATACGCGTTCTAAGCAGTACTTC. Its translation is CASSDNTRSKQYF.